A selection of T cell receptor beta chains follows, all from one sample in a study of T-cell reconstitution after alpha-beta-depleted transplantation in children. Each CDR3 protein gets one entry after TCRdb re-called the PCR reads with MiXCR. The data contain around 180,000 distinct CDR3 sequences, roughly 10% of them singletons. Sequences were derived from PBMCs, sampled before TCRalphabeta/CD19-depleted stem cell transplant. Receptors originate from a boy between 2 and 10 years old with acute myeloid leukemia, due to receive a stem cell transplant. Each CDR3 is given with its conserved first and last residue. A D gene is named only where the DNA matches it firmly. Clone size is stated in some rows and not others, as once, few, many or a class when expanded.

size: many; length: 13; J: TRBJ2-2; V: TRBV3-1; D: -; DNA: TGTGCCAGCAGCCCGGCCCCGAAAGGGGAGCTGTTTTTT; CDR3: CASSPAPKGELFF
size: many; length: 15; J: TRBJ2-3; V: TRBV7-9; D: -; DNA: TGTGCCAGCAGCTTAGAGGGCAGTCCCACGGATACGCAGTATTTT; CDR3: CASSLEGSPTDTQYF
size: -; length: 15; J: TRBJ2-1; V: TRBV7-3; D: TRBD2; DNA: TGTGCCAGCAGCCTGACTCCTAGCGGCGGGACTGAGCAGTTCTTC; CDR3: CASSLTPSGGTEQFF
size: many; length: 12; J: TRBJ2-3; V: TRBV20-1; D: -; DNA: TGCAGTGCTTTCGGGGGAGTGGATACGCAGTATTTT; CDR3: CSAFGGVDTQYF
size: many; length: 13; J: TRBJ1-1; V: TRBV5-1; D: -; DNA: TGCGCCAGCAGCTATAAGGGGAACACTGAAGCTTTCTTT; CDR3: CASSYKGNTEAFF
size: many; length: 18; J: TRBJ1-6; V: TRBV7-2; D: -; DNA: TGTGCCAGCAGCTTATCCCTATGGGGCGGGAGGGATAATTCACCCCTCCACTTT; CDR3: CASSLSLWGGRDNSPLHF
size: many; length: 14; J: TRBJ2-4; V: TRBV20-1; D: -; DNA: TGCAGTGCTAGAAACTGGGGGGCCAAAAACATTCAGTACTTC; CDR3: CSARNWGAKNIQYF
size: -; length: 19; J: TRBJ1-5; V: TRBV18; D: TRBD1; DNA: TGTGCCAGCTCACGAAACCGGGACAGGGTAGTTTATAGCAATCAGCCCCAGCATTTT; CDR3: CASSRNRDRVVYSNQPQHF
size: many; length: 15; J: TRBJ2-2; V: TRBV7-2; D: TRBD1; DNA: TGTGCCAGCAGCTTGCCCGAGGGGGCCCACGGGGAGCTGTTTTTT; CDR3: CASSLPEGAHGELFF
size: many; length: 15; J: TRBJ1-1; V: TRBV4-1; D: TRBD1; DNA: TGCGCCAGCAGCCATAGACAGGGAGTTTTCACTGAAGCTTTCTTT; CDR3: CASSHRQGVFTEAFF
size: many; length: 13; J: TRBJ1-6; V: TRBV20-1; D: -; DNA: TGCAGTGCGAGCAGGCTACCCGATTCACCCCTCCACTTT; CDR3: CSASRLPDSPLHF
size: many; length: 13; J: TRBJ1-2; V: TRBV6-6; D: -; DNA: TGTGCCAGCAGTTACCCCGGTTACGGTGGCTACACCTTC; CDR3: CASSYPGYGGYTF
size: many; length: 13; J: TRBJ1-2; V: TRBV6-1; D: -; DNA: TGTGCCAGCAGTGAACAGGGGCCTGATGGCTACACCTTC; CDR3: CASSEQGPDGYTF
size: many; length: 14; J: TRBJ2-1; V: TRBV4-1; D: -; DNA: TGCGCCAGCAGCCATCCTGGGGCAGGAACTGAGCAGTTCTTC; CDR3: CASSHPGAGTEQFF
size: -; length: 17; J: TRBJ2-1; V: TRBV7-3; D: TRBD2; DNA: TGTGCCAGCAGCTTAGGGTTAATGGGGACTAGCGGAAATGAGCAGTTCTTC; CDR3: CASSLGLMGTSGNEQFF
size: many; length: 13; J: TRBJ2-1; V: TRBV5-1; D: -; DNA: TGCGCCAGCAGCTTGGGGACAGTAAATGAGCAGTTCTTC; CDR3: CASSLGTVNEQFF
size: many; length: 14; J: TRBJ1-1; V: TRBV5-1; D: -; DNA: TGCGCCAGCAGCCTAACGGACGGTGTGTTAGGTGCTTTCTTT; CDR3: CASSLTDGVLGAFF